This is a list of T cell receptor beta chains from one sample in a study of T cells in Graves' hyperthyroidism and ophthalmopathy. Each CDR3 protein is one row after TCRdb ran MiXCR on the multiplex PCR reads. The sample shows about 690,000 distinct CDR3 sequences, around 15% of them seen only once. Sequenced: blood. These receptors all stem from a man aged 45 to 65 with Graves' hyperthyroidism. CDR3s include the opening cysteine and the closing phenylalanine or tryptophan. The D gene is left open where the match is weak. Some rows mark clone size as missing; the rest say once, few, many or name a class of expanded clone.

TRBV29-1,TRBJ2-7,13,TRBD1,many,TGCAGCGTTGAAGGGACAGGGAGTAACGAGCAGTACTTC,CSVEGTGSNEQYF
TRBV4-2,TRBJ2-3,16,TRBD2,few,TGTGCCAGCAGCCCGGGACTAGCGGGAGTTATTGATACGCAGTATTTT,CASSPGLAGVIDTQYF
TRBV7-2,TRBJ2-7,14,TRBD1,many,TGTGCCAGCAGTCGACAGGGCCAGGCGACCGAGCAGTACTTC,CASSRQGQATEQYF
TRBV28,TRBJ2-7,15,.,many,TGTGCCAGCAGTTTAGCGGGGACAGAGACCTACGAGCAGTACTTC,CASSLAGTETYEQYF
TRBV28,TRBJ2-7,14,.,many,TGTGCCAGCAGTCAGACTAGTTCGTCCTACGAGCAGTACTTC,CASSQTSSSYEQYF
TRBV20-1,TRBJ1-5,16,.,.,TGCAGTGCTAGAGATCGGAGGGAGGTTACAAATCAGCCCCAGCATTTT,CSARDRREVTNQPQHF
TRBV12-3/TRBV12-4,TRBJ2-3,15,.,many,TGTGCCAGCAGTTTAAGGCAATTCAGCACAGATACGCAGTATTTT,CASSLRQFSTDTQYF
TRBV12-5,TRBJ2-2,17,TRBD2,many,TGTGCTAGTGGTTCCGGACTAGCGGGAGGGCCGGCCGGGGAGCTGTTTTTT,CASGSGLAGGPAGELFF
TRBV18,TRBJ2-7,14,.,many,TGTGCCAGCTCAACCAGGGGGGGTTCCTACGAGCAGTACTTC,CASSTRGGSYEQYF
TRBV10-3,TRBJ2-2,16,.,many,TGTGCCATCAGTGAGTGGTCCCAGGGGAAGACCGGGGAGCTGTTTTTT,CAISEWSQGKTGELFF
TRBV7-3,TRBJ2-1,13,.,.,TGTGCCAGCAGCTTATTTCTTAACAATGAGCAGTTCTTC,CASSLFLNNEQFF
TRBV19,TRBJ1-2,15,TRBD1,few,TGTGCCAGTAGTCCGCCGGACAGGTTGGCGGCAGGCTACACCTTC,CASSPPDRLAAGYTF
TRBV2,TRBJ2-5,15,TRBD2,many,TGTGCCAGCAGTGAAAGGAGGGGAGGGGAAGAGACCCAGTACTTC,CASSERRGGEETQYF
TRBV27,TRBJ1-4,14,.,many,TGTGCCAGCAGTGACGGACGGTTTAATGAAAAACTGTTTTTT,CASSDGRFNEKLFF
TRBV29-1,TRBJ2-7,13,.,.,TGCAGCGTTGAAGAAGGGCAGGGCATCGAGCAGTACTTC,CSVEEGQGIEQYF
TRBV27,TRBJ2-5,15,.,many,TGTGCCAGCAGTCCCATAGCGGTTCTGGGGGAGACCCAGTACTTC,CASSPIAVLGETQYF
TRBV2,TRBJ1-5,13,.,.,TGTGCCAGCAGTGGCGGCCCCAATCAGCCCCAGCATTTT,CASSGGPNQPQHF
TRBV4-3,TRBJ2-7,15,.,.,TGCGCCAGCAGCCAAGGCTCCGGGTTCCCCTACGAGCAGTACTTC,CASSQGSGFPYEQYF
TRBV20-1,TRBJ2-7,13,.,few,TGCAGTGCTAGAGATCCAGGGCACTACGAGCAGTACTTC,CSARDPGHYEQYF
TRBV7-2,TRBJ1-5,14,TRBD1,many,TGTGCCAGCAGCACGACAGGGGGAGGTCAGCCCCAGCATTTT,CASSTTGGGQPQHF
TRBV9,TRBJ1-4,14,.,.,TGTGCCAGCAGCGTAGCACAGGGTAACGAAAAACTGTTTTTT,CASSVAQGNEKLFF
TRBV19,TRBJ1-2,14,.,few,TGTGCCAGTAGTATTGGCGGAGATCTCTATGGCTACACCTTC,CASSIGGDLYGYTF
TRBV9,TRBJ1-1,14,.,many,TGTGCCAGCAGCGTAGTCTCCGGGAACACTGAAGCTTTCTTT,CASSVVSGNTEAFF
TRBV5-6,TRBJ2-3,12,.,few,TGTGCCAGCAGTGCGACCGGGTATACGCAGTATTTT,CASSATGYTQYF
TRBV20-1,TRBJ2-2,15,.,.,TGCAGTGCTAGAGATCGAAGGGGGGGTACCGGGGAGCTGTTTTTT,CSARDRRGGTGELFF
TRBV11-2,TRBJ2-5,13,TRBD1,many,TGTGCCAGCAGCCGTGACAGGGGCGAGACCCAGTACTTC,CASSRDRGETQYF
TRBV7-2,TRBJ1-6,13,.,.,TGTTCCAGCAGCTTACAGGGTAGTTCACCCCTCCACTTT,CSSSLQGSSPLHF
TRBV10-3,TRBJ2-7,13,.,many,TGTGCCATCAGTGAGTCGGCTAGCCGGGAGCAGTACTTC,CAISESASREQYF
TRBV28,TRBJ2-1,18,TRBD2,few,TGTGCCAGCAGTTCCATGAGGACTAGCGGGAGGTCGCGCAATGAGCAGTTCTTC,CASSSMRTSGRSRNEQFF
TRBV19,TRBJ2-1,14,.,few,TGTGCCAGTAGTATAGCGGGATCCTACAATGAGCAGTTCTTC,CASSIAGSYNEQFF
TRBV9,TRBJ1-1,13,TRBD1,many,TGTGCCAGCAGCGTAGGCAGGGGGACTGAAGCTTTCTTT,CASSVGRGTEAFF
TRBV12-3/TRBV12-4,TRBJ2-7,16,TRBD1,many,TGTGCCAGCAGTTTTACGGGACAGGGGCGACGTTACGAGCAGTACTTC,CASSFTGQGRRYEQYF
TRBV7-6,TRBJ2-7,18,TRBD2,.,TGTGCCAGCAGCTTAGCGTCTCGACTAGCGGGAGGGCCTCACGAGCAGTACTTC,CASSLASRLAGGPHEQYF
TRBV6-2/TRBV6-3,TRBJ1-4,15,TRBD1,many,TGTGCCAGCAGTTACTCGCCAGGGGACAGGGAAAAACTGTTTTTT,CASSYSPGDREKLFF
TRBV7-9,TRBJ2-5,15,TRBD2,many,TGTGCCAGCAGCTTAGGACTAGCGAAACAAGAGACCCAGTACTTC,CASSLGLAKQETQYF
TRBV30,TRBJ2-1,16,TRBD1,few,TGTGCCTGGAGTCCCCTTGGGACAGGGAAAGACAATGAGCAGTTCTTC,CAWSPLGTGKDNEQFF
TRBV6-1,TRBJ1-1,14,.,few,TGTGCCAGCAGTGAAAGGGGGGCCTTCGGTGAAGCTTCCTTT,CASSERGAFGEASF
TRBV30,TRBJ2-5,13,.,many,TGTGCCTGGAGTGTACGAGGGTTAGAGACCCAGTACTTC,CAWSVRGLETQYF
TRBV10-3,TRBJ2-5,17,TRBD2,many,TGTGCCATCAGCCAGACTAGCGGGAGGTCCGGGTCGGAGACCCAGTACTTC,CAISQTSGRSGSETQYF
TRBV7-8,TRBJ1-4,18,.,few,TGTGCCAGCAGCTTAGGTCGACAGGCTAGGGGACCAAATGAAAAACTGTTTTTT,CASSLGRQARGPNEKLFF
TRBV19,TRBJ2-7,15,TRBD1,.,TGTGCCAGTAGTACCTCGACAGGGCCGACCTACGAGCAGTACTTC,CASSTSTGPTYEQYF
TRBV10-3,TRBJ1-5,13,.,few,TGTGCCATCAGTGCCTCGAATGTCCAGCCCCAGCATTTT,CAISASNVQPQHF
TRBV11-2,TRBJ1-1,16,.,many,TGTGCCAGCAGCCAGCGGTCTCAGGGCAGAACACTGAGGGCTTTCTTT,CASSQRSQGRTLRAFF
TRBV4-1,TRBJ1-2,13,.,.,TGCGCCAGCAGCCGCCTCAGGGAAGGGGACTACACCTTC,CASSRLREGDYTF
TRBV28,TRBJ1-1,15,.,.,TGTGCCAGCAGCGCTGACTCCTTAAGGCATACTGAAGCTTTCTTT,CASSADSLRHTEAFF
TRBV2,TRBJ2-5,14,.,.,TGTGCCAGCAACGGCCTCCGGAGTCGAGGGACCCAGTACTTC,CASNGLRSRGTQYF
TRBV5-1,TRBJ2-7,16,TRBD2,many,TGCGCCAGCAGCAAGAATATGGGACTAGCGAAATACGAGCAGTACTTC,CASSKNMGLAKYEQYF
TRBV6-2/TRBV6-3,TRBJ1-3,16,.,.,TGTGCCAGCAGTTACCCAGTCGCAAGCTCTGGAAACACCATATATTTT,CASSYPVASSGNTIYF
TRBV5-1,TRBJ2-1,16,TRBD2,many,TGCGCCAGCAGCCAGAACCTAGCGGGAGGGCTAACTGAGCAGTTCTTC,CASSQNLAGGLTEQFF